A single T cell receptor (beta chain) is shown here with its context. As yet, its antigen is unknown. The sample comes from a study of T cell responses to AZD1222 COVID-19 vaccine. Whole-study findings and limits: The peak T cell response came first, and repertoires were sampled only after it.

The CDR3 spans 14 residues. Germline V lookup: CDR1 MDHEN, CDR2 SYDVKM. Trimming cost V 8 bases and J 2 bases, with 16 bases left between them. This table comes from immunoSEQ multiplex PCR, and its TCRdb copy is limited to in-frame clones, with some not included. The table lists over 85,000 clones, around 85% of them singletons, with around 14% in the top ten. The J gene is TRBJ2-7, the V gene TRBV28; a possible D gene is TRBD1 (6 bases). The sequences come from peripheral blood, collected 28 days after the second AZD1222 dose. The TCR originated in an adult who received the AZD1222 COVID-19 vaccine. Here the CDR3 DNA reads TGTGCCAGCTCCGGACAGTCGTTTACCTACGAGCAGTACTTC. Protein: CASSGQSFTYEQYF.